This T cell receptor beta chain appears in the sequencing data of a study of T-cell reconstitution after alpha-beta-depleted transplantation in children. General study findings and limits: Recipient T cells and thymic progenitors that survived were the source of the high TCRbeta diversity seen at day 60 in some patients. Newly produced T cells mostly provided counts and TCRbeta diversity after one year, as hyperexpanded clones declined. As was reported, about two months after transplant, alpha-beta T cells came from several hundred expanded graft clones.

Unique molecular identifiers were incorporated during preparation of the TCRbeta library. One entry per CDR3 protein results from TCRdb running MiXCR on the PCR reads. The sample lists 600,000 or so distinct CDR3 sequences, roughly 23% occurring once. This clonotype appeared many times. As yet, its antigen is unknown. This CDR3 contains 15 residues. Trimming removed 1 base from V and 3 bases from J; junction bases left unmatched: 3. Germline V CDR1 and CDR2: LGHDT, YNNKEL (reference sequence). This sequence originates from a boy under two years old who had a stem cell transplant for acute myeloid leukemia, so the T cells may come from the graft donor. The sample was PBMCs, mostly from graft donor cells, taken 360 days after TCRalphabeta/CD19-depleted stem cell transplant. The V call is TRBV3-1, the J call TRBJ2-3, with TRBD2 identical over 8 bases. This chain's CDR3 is CASSQVGLVTDTQYF. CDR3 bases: TGTGCCAGCAGCCAAGTGGGACTAGTAACAGATACGCAGTATTTT.